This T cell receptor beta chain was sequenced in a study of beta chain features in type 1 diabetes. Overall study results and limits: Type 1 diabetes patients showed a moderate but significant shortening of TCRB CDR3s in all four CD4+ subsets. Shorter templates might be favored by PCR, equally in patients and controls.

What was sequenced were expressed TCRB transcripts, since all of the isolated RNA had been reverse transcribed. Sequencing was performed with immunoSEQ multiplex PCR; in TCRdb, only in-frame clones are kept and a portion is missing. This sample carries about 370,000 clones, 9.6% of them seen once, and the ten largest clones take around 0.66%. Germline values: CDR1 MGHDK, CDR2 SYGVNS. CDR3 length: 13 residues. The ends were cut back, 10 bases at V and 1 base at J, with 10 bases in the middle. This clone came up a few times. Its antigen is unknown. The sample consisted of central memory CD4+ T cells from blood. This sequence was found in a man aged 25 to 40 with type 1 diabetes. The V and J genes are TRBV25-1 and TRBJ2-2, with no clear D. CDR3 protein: CATQSRNTGELFF. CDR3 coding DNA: TGTGCCACACAGTCGAGGAACACCGGGGAGCTGTTTTTT.